The source of this T cell receptor beta chain is a study of vaccination and CD4 T cells after COVID-19. At the Johns Hopkins FTIC core, DNA taken from cultured CD4+ T cells was sequenced by way of the Oncomine TCR Beta short-read assay. Using its own MiXCR run on the PCR reads, TCRdb lists one record per CDR3 protein. The profile shows over 15,000 distinct CDR3 sequences, 35% to 45% of them singletons. Specified treatment: approximately nine-day PBMC culture with coronavirus spike peptide pools or control peptides (ViraFEST assay). This clonotype was seen only a few times. Its antigen is not identified. CDR3 length: 16 amino acids. Per the germline V gene, CDR1 is MNHEY and CDR2 is SMNVEV (reference sequence). Between the trimmed V and J ends, which lost 2 bases and 1 base, there was a span of 9 bases.

The clonotype comes from a human donor who received a COVID-19 vaccine. The source material was CD4+ T cells from blood, cultured in vitro, sampled before SARS-CoV-2 vaccination. V usage is TRBV27 and J usage is TRBJ2-6, with no clear D. The CDR3 region has the DNA TGTGCCAGCAGTTTAAGGCGGCTTTCTGGGGCCAACGTCCTGACTTTC. Translation: CASSLRRLSGANVLTF.